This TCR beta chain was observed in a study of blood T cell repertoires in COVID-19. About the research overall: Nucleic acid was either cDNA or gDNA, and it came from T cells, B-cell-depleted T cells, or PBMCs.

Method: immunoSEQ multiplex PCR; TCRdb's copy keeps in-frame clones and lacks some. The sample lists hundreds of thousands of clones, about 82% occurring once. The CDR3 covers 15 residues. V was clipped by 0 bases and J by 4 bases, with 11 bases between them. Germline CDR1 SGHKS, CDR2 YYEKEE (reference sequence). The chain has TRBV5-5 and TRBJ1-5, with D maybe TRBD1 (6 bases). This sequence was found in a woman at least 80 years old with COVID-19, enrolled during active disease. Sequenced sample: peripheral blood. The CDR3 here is CASSLGDTGNQPQHF. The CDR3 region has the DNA TGTGCCAGCAGCTTGGGGGACACCGGAAATCAGCCCCAGCATTTT.